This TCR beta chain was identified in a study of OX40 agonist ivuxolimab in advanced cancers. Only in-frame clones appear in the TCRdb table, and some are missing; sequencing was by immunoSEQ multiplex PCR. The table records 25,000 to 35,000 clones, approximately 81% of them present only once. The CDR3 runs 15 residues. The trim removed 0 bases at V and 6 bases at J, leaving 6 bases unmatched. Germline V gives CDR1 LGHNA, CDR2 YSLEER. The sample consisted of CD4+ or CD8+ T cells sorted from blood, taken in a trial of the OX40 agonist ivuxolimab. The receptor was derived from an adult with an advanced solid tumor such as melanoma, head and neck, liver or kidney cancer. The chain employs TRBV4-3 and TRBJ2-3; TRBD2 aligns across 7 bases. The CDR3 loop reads CASSQDLGGGDTQYF. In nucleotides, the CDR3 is TGCGCCAGCAGCCAAGATTTGGGGGGAGGGGATACGCAGTATTTT.